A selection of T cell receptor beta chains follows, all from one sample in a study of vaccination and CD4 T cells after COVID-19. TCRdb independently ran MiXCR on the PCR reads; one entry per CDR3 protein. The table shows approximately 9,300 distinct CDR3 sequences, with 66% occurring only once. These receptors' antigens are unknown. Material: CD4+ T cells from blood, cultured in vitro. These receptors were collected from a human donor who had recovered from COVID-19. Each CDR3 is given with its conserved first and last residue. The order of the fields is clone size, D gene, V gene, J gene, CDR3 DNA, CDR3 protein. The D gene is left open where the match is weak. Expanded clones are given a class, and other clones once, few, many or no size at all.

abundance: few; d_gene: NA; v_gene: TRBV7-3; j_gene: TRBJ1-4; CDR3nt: TGTGCCAGCAGCTTAAGGTCATCGGGCTCGCGGGAAAAACTGTTTTTT; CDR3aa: CASSLRSSGSREKLFF
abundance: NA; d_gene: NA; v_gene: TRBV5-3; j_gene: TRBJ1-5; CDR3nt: TGTGCCAGCAGCCCCAGTCAGAGAGACGGAACCCGGGGCAATCAGCCCCAGCATTTT; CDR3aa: CASSPSQRDGTRGNQPQHF
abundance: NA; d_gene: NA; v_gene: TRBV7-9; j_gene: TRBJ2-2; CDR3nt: TGTGCCAGCAGATCGCCGGGGCGAGGGGAGCTGTTTTTT; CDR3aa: CASRSPGRGELFF
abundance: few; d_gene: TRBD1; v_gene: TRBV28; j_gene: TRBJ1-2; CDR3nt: TGTGCCAGCAGTTTATGGGTCTGGACAGGGGGCTTAAGGGCCTATGGCTACACCTTC; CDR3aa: CASSLWVWTGGLRAYGYTF
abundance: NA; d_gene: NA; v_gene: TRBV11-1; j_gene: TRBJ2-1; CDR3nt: TGTGCCAGCAGCTCATCTTGGGATCCCTCCTACAATGAGCAGTTCTTC; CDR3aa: CASSSSWDPSYNEQFF
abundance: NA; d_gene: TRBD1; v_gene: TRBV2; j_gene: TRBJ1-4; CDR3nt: TGTGCCAGCAGCGGACAGGGCCCAAAACTGTTTTTT; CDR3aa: CASSGQGPKLFF
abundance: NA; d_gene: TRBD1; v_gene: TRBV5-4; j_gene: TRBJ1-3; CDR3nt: TGTGCCAGCAGCCCCTCGACAGGGGCTGGAAACACCATATATTTT; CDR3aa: CASSPSTGAGNTIYF
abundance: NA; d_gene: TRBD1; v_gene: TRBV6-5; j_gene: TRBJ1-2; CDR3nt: TGTGCCAGCAGTTACTCGACAGGGTGGGGTGGCTACACCTTC; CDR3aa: CASSYSTGWGGYTF
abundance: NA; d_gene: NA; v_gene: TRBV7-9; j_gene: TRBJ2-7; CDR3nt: TGTGCCAGCAGACCAGGGTTGGGCGAGCAGTACTTC; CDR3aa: CASRPGLGEQYF
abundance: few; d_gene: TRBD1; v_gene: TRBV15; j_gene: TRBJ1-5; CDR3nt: TGTGCCACAAAGACAGGGGGAAACAATCAGCCCCAGCATTTT; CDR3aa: CATKTGGNNQPQHF
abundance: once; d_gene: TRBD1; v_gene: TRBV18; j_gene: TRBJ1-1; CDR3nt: TGTGCCAGCTCACCGGGACAGGGACTAAGGGGCACTGAAGCTTTCTTT; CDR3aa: CASSPGQGLRGTEAFF
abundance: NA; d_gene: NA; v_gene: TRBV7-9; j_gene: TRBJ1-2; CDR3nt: TGTGCCAGCAGCCGCCTACAGGGCAACTATGGCTACACCTTC; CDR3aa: CASSRLQGNYGYTF
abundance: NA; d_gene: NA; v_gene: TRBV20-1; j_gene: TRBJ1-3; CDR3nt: TGCAGTGCTAGAGAATCCCAGTACGGGGGCACCATATATTTT; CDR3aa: CSARESQYGGTIYF
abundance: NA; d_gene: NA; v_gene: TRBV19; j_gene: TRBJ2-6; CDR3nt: TGTGCCAGTAGCCCCTCTGGGGCCAACGTCCTGACTTTC; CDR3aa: CASSPSGANVLTF
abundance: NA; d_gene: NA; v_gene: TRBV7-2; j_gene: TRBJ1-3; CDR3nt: TGTGCCAGCAGCTTAGGCGTCCTAGACTCTGGAAACACCATATATTTT; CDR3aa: CASSLGVLDSGNTIYF
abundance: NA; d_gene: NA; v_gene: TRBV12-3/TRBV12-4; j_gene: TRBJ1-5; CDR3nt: TGTGCCAGCAGCCCAAGGGGGAGGGGCAGCAATCAGCCCCAGCATTTT; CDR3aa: CASSPRGRGSNQPQHF
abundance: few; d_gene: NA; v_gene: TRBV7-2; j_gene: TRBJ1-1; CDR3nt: TGTGCCAGCAGCTTCTCGCCGGCGAACACTGAAGCTTTCTTT; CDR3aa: CASSFSPANTEAFF
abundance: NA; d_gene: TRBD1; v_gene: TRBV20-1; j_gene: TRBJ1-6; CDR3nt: TGCAGTGCTTCGCTCACGACAGGGGATTATAATTCACCCCTCCACTTT; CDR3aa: CSASLTTGDYNSPLHF
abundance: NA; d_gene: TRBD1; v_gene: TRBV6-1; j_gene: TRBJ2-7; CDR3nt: TGTGCCAGCATTGAGGACAGGGGGTTGCAGGGCGAGCAGTACTTC; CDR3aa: CASIEDRGLQGEQYF
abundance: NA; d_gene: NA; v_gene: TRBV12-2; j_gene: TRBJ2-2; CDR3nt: TGTGCAAGTCGCTTAGCGGGCAGGGATAGGTCGGACACCGGGGAGCTGTTTTTT; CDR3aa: CASRLAGRDRSDTGELFF
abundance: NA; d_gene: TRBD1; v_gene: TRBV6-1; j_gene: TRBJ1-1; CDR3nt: TGTGCCAGCAGCCAAATCGGACAGGGGATAGAAGCTTTCTTT; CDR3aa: CASSQIGQGIEAFF
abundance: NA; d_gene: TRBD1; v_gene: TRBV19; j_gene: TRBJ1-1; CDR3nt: TGTGCCAGTAGTACTCGGACAGGGGTAAACACTGAAGCTTTCTTT; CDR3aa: CASSTRTGVNTEAFF
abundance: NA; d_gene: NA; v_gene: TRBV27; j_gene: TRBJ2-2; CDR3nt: TGTGCCAGCAGGGGCTACGAAATCCCCAACACCGGGGAGCTGTTTTTT; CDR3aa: CASRGYEIPNTGELFF
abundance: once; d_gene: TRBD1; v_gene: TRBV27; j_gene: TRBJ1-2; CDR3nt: TGTGCCAGCAGTTTGTTCGACAGGGCCGGCTACACCTTC; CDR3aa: CASSLFDRAGYTF
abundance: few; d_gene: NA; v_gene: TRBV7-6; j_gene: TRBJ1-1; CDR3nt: TGTGCCAGCAGCTTAGATGAGGGATTGTATGAAGCTTTCTTT; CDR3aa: CASSLDEGLYEAFF
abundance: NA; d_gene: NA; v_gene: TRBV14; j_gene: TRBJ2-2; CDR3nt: TGTGCCAGCAGCCAAGTAAAGCCGGGAAACACCGGGGAGCTGTTTTTT; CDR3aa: CASSQVKPGNTGELFF
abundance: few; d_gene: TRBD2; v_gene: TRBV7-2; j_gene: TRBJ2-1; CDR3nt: TGTGCCAGCAGCTTAGTCTTCGGACTAGCGGGGGGACAGGGCTCCTACAATGAGCAGTTCTTC; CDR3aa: CASSLVFGLAGGQGSYNEQFF
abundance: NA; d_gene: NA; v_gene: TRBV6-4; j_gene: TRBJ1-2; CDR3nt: TGTGCCAGCAGTGGCGGGGGTCACTATGGCTACACCTTC; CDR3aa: CASSGGGHYGYTF
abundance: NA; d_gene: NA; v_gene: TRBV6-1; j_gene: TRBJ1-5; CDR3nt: TGTGCCAGCAGTAATCGGGGGGGAGGCCAGCCCCAGCATTTT; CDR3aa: CASSNRGGGQPQHF
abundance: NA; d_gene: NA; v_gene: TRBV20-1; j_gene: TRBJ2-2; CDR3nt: TGCAGTGCTAGTTGGGGGTTCTCGAACACCGGGGAGCTGTTTTTT; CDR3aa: CSASWGFSNTGELFF
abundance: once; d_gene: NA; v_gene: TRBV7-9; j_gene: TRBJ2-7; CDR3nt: TGTGCCAGCAGCCGTACCTACGAGCAGTACTTC; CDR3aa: CASSRTYEQYF
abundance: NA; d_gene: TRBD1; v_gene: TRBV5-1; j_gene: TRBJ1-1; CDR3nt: TGCGCCAGCAGCTCCCGACAGGGCTTGAACACTGAAGCTTTCTTT; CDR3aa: CASSSRQGLNTEAFF
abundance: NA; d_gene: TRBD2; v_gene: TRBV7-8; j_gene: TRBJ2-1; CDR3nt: TGTGCCATCGAGCATTCCCGGTGGGTAGCGGGGGGGCGTGAGCAGTTCTTC; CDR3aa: CAIEHSRWVAGGREQFF
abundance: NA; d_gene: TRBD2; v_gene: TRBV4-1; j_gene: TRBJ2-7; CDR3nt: TGCGCCAGCAGCCTCTATACCGGACTAGCACACATATCAGCTCCTTCTTACGAGCAGTACTTC; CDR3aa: CASSLYTGLAHISAPSYEQYF
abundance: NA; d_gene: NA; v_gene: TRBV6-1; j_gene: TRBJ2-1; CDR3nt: TGTGCCAGCAGCCCAACACCTTCGAGCTCCTACAATGAGCAGTTCTTC; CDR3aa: CASSPTPSSSYNEQFF
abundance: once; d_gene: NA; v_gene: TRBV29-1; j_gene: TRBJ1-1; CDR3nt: TGCAGCGTTTTGTGGGGCTCGAACACTGAAGCTTTCTTT; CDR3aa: CSVLWGSNTEAFF
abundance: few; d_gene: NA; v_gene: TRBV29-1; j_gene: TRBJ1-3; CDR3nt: TGCAGCGTTGTTGGCCAGTTGGGAAACACCATATATTTT; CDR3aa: CSVVGQLGNTIYF
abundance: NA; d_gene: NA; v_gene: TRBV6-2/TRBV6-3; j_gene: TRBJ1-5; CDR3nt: TGTGCCACCAGAAACCCCACAGTCAAGGTGCAGCCCCAGCATTTT; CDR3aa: CATRNPTVKVQPQHF
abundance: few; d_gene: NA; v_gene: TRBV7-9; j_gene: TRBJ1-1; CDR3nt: TGTGCCAGCAGCTTATGGGGTGCAACTGAAGCTTTCTTT; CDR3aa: CASSLWGATEAFF
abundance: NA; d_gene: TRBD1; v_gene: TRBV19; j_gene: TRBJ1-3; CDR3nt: TGTGCCACTGGACAGGGAGGCGTAAACACCATATATTTT; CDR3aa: CATGQGGVNTIYF
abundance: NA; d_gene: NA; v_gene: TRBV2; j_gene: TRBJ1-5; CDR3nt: TGTGCCAGCAGTGTAAATCAGCCCCAGCATTTT; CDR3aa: CASSVNQPQHF
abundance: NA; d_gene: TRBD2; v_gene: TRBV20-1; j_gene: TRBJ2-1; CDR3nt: TGCAGCGTTGGGGCGGGGGCCTACAATGAGCAGTTCTTC; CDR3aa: CSVGAGAYNEQFF
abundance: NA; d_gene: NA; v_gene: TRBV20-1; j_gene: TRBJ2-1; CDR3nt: TGCAGTGCTAGTATGGGGGGGGGCGGAGACGAGCAGTTCTTC; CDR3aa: CSASMGGGGDEQFF
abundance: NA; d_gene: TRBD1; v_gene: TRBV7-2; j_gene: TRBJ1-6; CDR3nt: TGTGCCAGCAGCACGCGACAGGGGGCAGAATCACCCCTCCACTTT; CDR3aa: CASSTRQGAESPLHF
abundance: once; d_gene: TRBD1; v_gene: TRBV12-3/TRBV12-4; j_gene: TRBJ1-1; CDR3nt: TGTGCCAGTAGCCTTCGACAGGGGAACACTGAAGCTTTCTTT; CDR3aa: CASSLRQGNTEAFF
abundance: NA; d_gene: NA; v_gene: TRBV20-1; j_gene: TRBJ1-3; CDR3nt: TGCAGTGCTAGCAAGGAGCCCCAACTGTTCTCTGGAAACACCATATATTTT; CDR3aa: CSASKEPQLFSGNTIYF
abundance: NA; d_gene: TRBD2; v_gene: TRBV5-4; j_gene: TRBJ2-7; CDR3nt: TGTGCCAGCAGCTTGGGAGCGGGGGTCCGGGACGAGCAGTACTTC; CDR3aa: CASSLGAGVRDEQYF
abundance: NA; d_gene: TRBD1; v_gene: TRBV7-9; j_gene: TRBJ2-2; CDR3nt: TGTGCCAGCAGCCCCGACAGGGATCCCGGGGAGCTGTTTTTT; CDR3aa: CASSPDRDPGELFF
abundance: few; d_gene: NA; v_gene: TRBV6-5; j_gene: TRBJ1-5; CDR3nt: TGTGCCAGCAGTTACATCGGGCAGGGAGGGGAATATAGCAATCAGCCCCAGCATTTT; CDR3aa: CASSYIGQGGEYSNQPQHF
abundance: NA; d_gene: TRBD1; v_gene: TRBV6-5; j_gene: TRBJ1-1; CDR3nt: TGTGCCAGCAGTTACTCAACAGGGGCGAGCACTGAAGCTTTCTTT; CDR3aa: CASSYSTGASTEAFF
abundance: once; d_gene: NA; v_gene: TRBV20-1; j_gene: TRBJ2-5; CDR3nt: TGCAGTGCTATTCCCATCCAACGGGGGCCGGGAGAGACCCAGTACTTC; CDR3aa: CSAIPIQRGPGETQYF
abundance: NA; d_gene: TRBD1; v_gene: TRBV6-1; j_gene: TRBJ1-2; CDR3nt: TGTGCCAGCAGTACTGAACACCCGACAGGGGGAGGCTACACCTTC; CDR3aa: CASSTEHPTGGGYTF
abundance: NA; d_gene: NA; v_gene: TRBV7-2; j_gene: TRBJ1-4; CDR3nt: TGTGCCAGCAGCCCCCTCGTCCAGTCCTTAAGGAGAGGGACGGGGGATCTGTTTTTT; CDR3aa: CASSPLVQSLRRGTGDLFF
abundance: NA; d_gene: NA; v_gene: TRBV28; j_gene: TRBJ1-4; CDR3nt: TGTGCCAGCAGGACAGCCAATGAAAAACTGTTTTTT; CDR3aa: CASRTANEKLFF
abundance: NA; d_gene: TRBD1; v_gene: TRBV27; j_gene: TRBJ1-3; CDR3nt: TGTGCCAGCAAGCGGACAGGGGCAATTTCTGGAAACACCATATATTTT; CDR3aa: CASKRTGAISGNTIYF